These 27 T cell receptor beta chains were all obtained from the same sample, sequenced in a study of siplizumab effects on memory and regulatory T cells. Profiled with immunoSEQ multiplex PCR; TCRdb holds only in-frame clones, not every one. The sample comprises more than 85,000 clones, 92% of which are singletons, and about 1.1% rests with the top ten. The sequenced sample was CD4+ T cells sorted from blood. All receptors derive from a human donor in good health.

The chain uses TRBV11-3 and TRBJ2-3, with 7 bases lining up with TRBD2. This CDR3 has 14 amino acids. V dropped 6 bases and J dropped 0; count of bases not matched to a gene: 3. Germline CDR1 reads SGHNT; CDR2 reads YENEEA. The CDR3, as DNA: TGTGCCAGCAGATTGGGGGGGAGCACAGATACGCAGTATTTT. Its translation: CASRLGGSTDTQYF.

The chain is built from TRBV5-1 and TRBJ2-3, with 8 bases aligning to TRBD1. The CDR3 has 14 amino acids. CDR1 is SGHRS, CDR2 YFSETQ, per germline. After removal of 3 bases from V and 3 bases from J, the junction contained 3 bases not matched to a gene. The CDR3: CASSSGQGTDTQYF. In DNA, the CDR3 is TGCGCCAGCAGCTCCGGACAGGGAACAGATACGCAGTATTTT.

The chain employs TRBV28 and TRBJ1-5; 9 bases fit TRBD1. The CDR3 covers 15 residues. Germline V lookup: CDR1 MDHEN, CDR2 SYDVKM. V shed 4 bases, J shed 3 bases, and the junction held 4 bases outside the gene matches. CDR3 nucleotides: TGTGCCAGCAGTTCACAGGGGGCCCTCAATCAGCCCCAGCATTTT. Translated: CASSSQGALNQPQHF.

The V call is TRBV6-1, the J call TRBJ2-1; D remains unclear. Germline CDR1 reads MNHNS; CDR2 reads SASEGT. Trimming stripped 1 base from V and 6 bases from J, with 4 bases between. The CDR3 has 12 residues. The CDR3 sequence is CASSEVRNEQFF. CDR3 sequence (DNA): TGTGCCAGCAGTGAAGTACGCAATGAGCAGTTCTTC.

CDR3: CASSGRGMGPYGYTF. The DNA for the CDR3 is TGTGCCAGCAGTGGACGCGGCATGGGACCCTATGGCTACACCTTC. This sequence joins TRBV6-1 and TRBJ1-2, with D perhaps TRBD1 (5 bases). There are 15 residues in the CDR3. Per the germline V gene, CDR1 is MNHNS and CDR2 is SASEGT. V lost 4 bases and J lost 4, with 16 bases in between.

For the CDR3, the DNA is TGTGCCAGCAGTGGCCGACTTGCCGGGACAGAGAAAGCTTTCTTT. This encodes CASSGRLAGTEKAFF. The chain recombines TRBV6-1 with TRBJ1-1, with 7 bases fitting TRBD1. In germline, CDR1 is MNHNS, CDR2 SASEGT. The ends lost 4 bases at V and 9 bases at J; junction bases unmatched: 14. This CDR3 is 15 amino acids long.

The genes are TRBV7-2 and TRBJ2-1, with no clear D. The CDR3 contains 13 residues. Between the trimmed V and J ends, which lost 5 bases and 7 bases, there was a span of 12 bases. CDR1 SGHTA and CDR2 FQGNSA come from the germline V gene. The CDR3 DNA is TGTGCCAGCAGCCCGGTGTATGAAAATGAGCAGTTCTTC. Translated: CASSPVYENEQFF. Together with reference TRBV7-2 and TRBJ2-1, the CDR3 gives the full variable domain: GAGVSQSPSNKVTEKGKDVELRCDPISGHTALYWYRQSLGQGLEFLIYFQGNSAPDKSGLPSDRFSAERTGGSVSTLTIQRTQQEDSAVYLCASSPVYENEQFFGPGTRLTVL.

This rearrangement joins TRBV7-2 to TRBJ2-3; 11 bases map to TRBD2. Per germline, CDR1 SGHTA and CDR2 FQGNSA. V lost 5 bases to trimming and J lost 4 bases; unmatched junction nucleotides: 11. The CDR3 covers 17 residues. Here the CDR3 DNA reads TGTGCCAGCAGCATACTAGCGGGAGTCAGGGTGGCAGATACGCAGTATTTT. It yields the protein CASSILAGVRVADTQYF.

This clone was seen a handful of times. The chain uses TRBV28 and TRBJ2-1; D unclear. Trimming removed 4 bases at V and 9 bases at J, with 16 bases between. This CDR3 contains 14 residues. Germline loops: CDR1 MDHEN, CDR2 SYDVKM. The CDR3 region is CASSSPSVRGEQFF. In DNA, the CDR3 is TGTGCCAGCAGTTCCCCATCGGTCCGAGGTGAGCAGTTCTTC.

The chain employs TRBV29-1 and TRBJ2-7, with D hard to call. The germline CDR1 and CDR2 sequences are SQVTM and ANQGSEA. V was trimmed by 1 base and J by 3 bases, leaving 7 bases between them. The CDR3 totals 12 residues. This CDR3 is CSVEAGVYEQYF. CDR3 sequence (DNA): TGCAGCGTTGAAGCGGGCGTCTACGAGCAGTACTTC.

The genes are TRBV30 and TRBJ1-1, with a weak D call TRBD1 (5 bases). Trimming removed 2 bases at V and 0 bases at J, with 10 bases between. CDR3 size: 14 residues. Per the germline V gene, CDR1 is GTSNPN and CDR2 is SVGIG (reference sequence). CDR3 in DNA: TGTGCCTGGAGTCCTAAGGGGATGAACACTGAAGCTTTCTTT. This sequence encodes CAWSPKGMNTEAFF.

The chain carries TRBV6-6 and TRBJ2-5, with 7 bases aligning to TRBD1. Germline V gene data show CDR1 as MNHNY and CDR2 as SVGAGI (reference sequence). V gave up 2 bases and J gave up 7 bases; unmatched junction bases: 13. The CDR3 sequence is 16 residues long. CDR3 bases: TGTGCCAGCAGTTACACTGATGACAGGGAAGGCGGGACCCAGTACTTC. Protein product: CASSYTDDREGGTQYF.

The chain uses TRBV5-1 and TRBJ2-1; D may be TRBD1 (6 bases). V was cut by 3 bases and J by 2 bases, with 9 bases left in between. The CDR3 consists of 14 residues. Germline V gene data show CDR1 as SGHRS and CDR2 as YFSETQ. The CDR3 sequence is CASSSDSAYNEQFF. The DNA for the CDR3 is TGCGCCAGCAGCTCGGACAGTGCCTACAATGAGCAGTTCTTC.

The V call is TRBV5-1, the J call TRBJ1-2, with TRBD1 identical over 7 bases. Germline trimming cut 3 bases from V and 7 bases from J; bases unmatched to any gene: 9. CDR3 length: 14 residues. Per germline, CDR1 SGHRS and CDR2 YFSETQ. This chain's CDR3 is CASSSLDRASGYTF. The CDR3 bases are TGCGCCAGCAGCTCCTTAGACAGGGCGTCTGGCTACACCTTC.

The genes are TRBV7-9 and TRBJ1-1, with D perhaps matching TRBD1 (5 bases). CDR3 length: 15 residues. Trimming removed 5 bases at V and 5 bases at J, with 18 bases between. CDR1 is SEHNR, CDR2 FQNEAQ, per germline (reference sequence). This CDR3 is CASSAPGTAGTEAFF. DNA of the CDR3: TGTGCCAGCAGCGCCCCCGGGACCGCGGGGACTGAAGCTTTCTTT.

The V call is TRBV28, the J call TRBJ2-2; D is unresolved. The CDR3 consists of 17 residues. Germline loops: CDR1 MDHEN, CDR2 SYDVKM. Trimming cost V 7 bases and J 4 bases, with 22 bases left between them. The CDR3 region has the DNA TGTGCCAGCACTACTACCCGGGTCTGGGCGACCACCGGGGAGCTGTTTTTT. This codes for CASTTTRVWATTGELFF.

The chain recombines TRBV6-5 with TRBJ2-4; weak D call: TRBD2 (5 bases). CDR3 length equals 13 residues. Trimming took 6 bases from V and 6 from J, leaving 12 bases between them. The germline V gene has CDR1 MNHEY and CDR2 SVGAGI. CDR3 DNA: TGTGCCAGCAGACTCCGGGATTCAAACATTCAGTACTTC. Translated: CASRLRDSNIQYF.

The V gene is TRBV7-6, the J gene TRBJ1-2; a possible D gene is TRBD1 (6 bases). This CDR3 comprises 13 residues. V was pared by 4 bases and J by 4 bases, with 10 bases between. The germline CDR1 and CDR2 sequences are SGHVS and FNYEAQ. The CDR3 DNA reads TGTGCCAGCAGCTCAAGGGGGGGCTATGGCTACACCTTC. Translation gives CASSSRGGYGYTF.

This chain joins TRBV5-8 and TRBJ2-7; the match to TRBD2 covers 9 bases. This CDR3 is built from 15 residues. Trimming took 3 bases from V and 2 from J; bases not matched to a gene: 6. CDR1 and CDR2 from the germline V gene are SGHTS and YDEGEE. The CDR3 loop is CASSSQAGGPYEQYF. DNA of the CDR3: TGTGCCAGCAGCTCCCAAGCGGGGGGTCCCTACGAGCAGTACTTC. The variable domain in full, completed from reference TRBV5-8 and TRBJ2-7, reads EAGVTQSPTHLIKTRGQQATLRCSPISGHTSVYWYQQALGLGLQFLLWYDEGEERNRGNFPPRFSGRQFPNYSSELNVNALELEDSALYLCASSSQAGGPYEQYFGPGTRLTVT.

The chain links TRBV18 to TRBJ1-1; D is possibly TRBD1 (6 bases). Germline CDR1 is KGHSH and CDR2 is LQKENI. The ends were cut back, 4 bases at V and 1 base at J, with 10 bases in the middle. The CDR3 runs 14 residues. The CDR3 nucleotides are TGTGCCAGCTCACTACAGACAGGGAACACTGAAGCTTTCTTT. The encoded protein is CASSLQTGNTEAFF.

The chain links TRBV7-3 to TRBJ1-5; TRBD1 is a possible D gene (5 bases). Trimming cost V 5 bases and J 3 bases, with 8 bases left between them. Germline V lookup: CDR1 SGHTA, CDR2 FQGTGA. The CDR3 has 13 residues. The CDR3 protein is CASSPGTNQPQHF. DNA for the CDR3: TGTGCCAGCAGCCCAGGGACCAATCAGCCCCAGCATTTT.

For this clone: Other nucleotide sequences from this sample produce the same CDR3. The chain combines TRBV30 with TRBJ1-2, with D perhaps TRBD1 (5 bases). The germline V gene has CDR1 GTSNPN and CDR2 SVGIG (reference sequence). V was shortened by 3 bases and J by 2 bases, with 19 bases between the two germline ends. This CDR3 is built from 16 residues. The CDR3 is CAWRGVGVLLNYGYTF. Written as DNA, the CDR3 is TGTGCCTGGAGAGGAGTAGGGGTCCTCCTCAACTATGGCTACACCTTC.

This chain joins TRBV30 and TRBJ1-5; D unclear. This CDR3 has 17 residues. From germline, CDR1 is GTSNPN and CDR2 SVGIG (reference sequence). V dropped 2 bases and J dropped 1 base, with 18 bases sitting between them. The CDR3 here is CAWSSPRYRASNQPQHF. CDR3 DNA: TGTGCCTGGAGTTCCCCTAGATACCGGGCCAGCAATCAGCCCCAGCATTTT.

V usage is TRBV27 and J usage is TRBJ2-1; 14 positions match TRBD2. The CDR3 extends over 19 amino acids. Germline V gene sequence: CDR1 MNHEY, CDR2 SMNVEV (reference sequence). J gave up 4 bases and V 6 bases, and 14 bases lay outside the gene matches. CDR3 DNA sequence: TGTGCCAGCAGCGACCCGGGACTAGCGGGAGTTTACCAATACAATGAGCAGTTCTTC. Its translation: CASSDPGLAGVYQYNEQFF.

The chain carries TRBV7-9 and TRBJ1-1, with TRBD1 as a possible D gene (5 bases). Per germline, CDR1 SEHNR and CDR2 FQNEAQ (reference sequence). Trimming stripped 1 base from V and 8 bases from J, with 26 bases between. The CDR3 consists of 18 residues. CDR3: CASSLEGWGQGHYFEAFF. The CDR3 coding sequence is TGTGCCAGCAGCTTAGAGGGGTGGGGTCAGGGCCACTATTTCGAAGCTTTCTTT.

The rearrangement uses TRBV6-5 and TRBJ1-5; 7 bases agree with TRBD1. The CDR3 consists of 15 residues. Losses at the gene ends were 0 bases for V and 7 bases for J; bases not matched to a gene: 6. From germline, CDR1 is MNHEY and CDR2 SVGAGI. In DNA form, the CDR3 reads TGTGCCAGCAGTTACTCTACAGGGGAAGGGCAGCCCCAGCATTTT. This codes for CASSYSTGEGQPQHF.

V usage is TRBV18 and J usage is TRBJ2-5; TRBD2 is a possible D gene (6 bases). CDR3 length: 14 residues. Per germline, CDR1 KGHSH and CDR2 LQKENI. V was trimmed by 3 bases and J by 0 bases, leaving 8 bases between them. The CDR3 nucleotides are TGTGCCAGCTCACCCGCGGGAAACCAAGAGACCCAGTACTTC. It translates to CASSPAGNQETQYF.